This T cell receptor (beta chain) was observed in a study of cytomegalovirus exposure and HLA in healthy donors. The PCR made use of 60 Vbeta and 13 Jbeta primers. Method: immunoSEQ multiplex PCR; TCRdb's copy keeps in-frame clones and lacks some. The sample has some 140,000 clones, approximately 78% seen once. Trimming took 0 bases from V and 2 from J; bases not matched to a gene: 1. The CDR3 is made up of 14 amino acids. Looked up from germline, CDR1 is KGHSH and CDR2 is LQKENI. The chain couples TRBV18 to TRBJ2-7; 7 bases match TRBD2. Sequencing used PBMCs. The receptor was isolated from a woman between 50 and 59 years old in good health and CMV-seropositive. This chain's CDR3 is CASSPPGRAYEQYF. Here the CDR3 DNA reads TGTGCCAGCTCACCACCGGGGAGGGCCTACGAGCAGTACTTC.